This T cell receptor (beta chain) was observed in a study of T cells in Graves' hyperthyroidism and ophthalmopathy. Study at large: Sampling of peripheral blood happened at initial diagnosis, prior to any treatment. Study outcomes and limitations: Blood also showed most of the thyroid clonotypes that were expanded above 0.001. Ophthalmopathy stood apart from stable hyperthyroidism in a 13 V-J model.

Trimming shortened V by 6 bases and J by 2 bases, and 11 bases separated the two germline ends. This CDR3 spans 14 amino acids. Germline CDR1 KGHSH, CDR2 LQKENI. This clonotype occurred many times. Its specificity is unknown. Uncontrolled infection, other autoimmune disease, pregnancy or lactation barred patients from enrollment. From RNA transcripts, TCR beta CDR3 regions were amplified. HTBI primers were employed in a first-round RT-PCR of the TCR CDR3. MiXCR, run by TCRdb on the multiplex PCR reads, gives a single entry per CDR3 protein. This sample has approximately 690,000 distinct CDR3 sequences, with about 14% found just once.

This sequence originates from a woman between 50 and 59 years old with Graves' ophthalmopathy. Sequences were obtained from blood. V usage is TRBV18 and J usage is TRBJ2-1; D gene ambiguous. The CDR3, as DNA: TGTGCCAGCTCCCCTCAGGCAACCTACAATGAGCAGTTCTTC. Protein: CASSPQATYNEQFF.